Below, 21 T cell receptor beta chains from the same sample are listed, as sequenced in a study of cytomegalovirus exposure and HLA in healthy donors. The primer mix had 60 Vbeta and 13 Jbeta primers. The assay was immunoSEQ multiplex PCR, and TCRdb's table has in-frame clones only and misses some. Of fewer than 120,000 clones listed, around 85% are singletons. The specimen was PBMCs. The receptors were sampled from a man under 40 in good health and CMV-seropositive.

The chain combines TRBV19 with TRBJ1-2, with a weak D call TRBD1 (6 bases). The CDR3 consists of 16 residues. Germline-derived CDR1 and CDR2 are LNHDA and SQIVND (reference sequence). The ends were cut back, 2 bases at V and 5 bases at J, with 18 bases in the middle. The CDR3 DNA reads TGTGCCAGTAGTATATCCTGGGCAGGGGTGGAGTATGGCTACACCTTC. Translation: CASSISWAGVEYGYTF.

This CDR3 reads CASTRASWGRWNSPLHF. The CDR3 nucleotides are TGTGCCAGCACCCGGGCATCTTGGGGCAGGTGGAATTCACCCCTCCACTTT. The J gene is TRBJ1-6, the V gene TRBV7-9, with TRBD1 as a possible D gene (5 bases). Germline CDR1 SEHNR, CDR2 FQNEAQ (reference sequence). Trimming pared 7 bases from V and 7 bases from J, leaving 23 bases between. The CDR3 contains 17 residues.

V and J are TRBV29-1 and TRBJ2-1; 8 nucleotides agree with TRBD2. This CDR3 has 14 residues. The V gene's germline CDR1 is SQVTM and CDR2 ANQGSEA. J gave up 10 bases and V 0 bases, and 8 bases lay outside the gene matches. The DNA for the CDR3 is TGCAGCGTTGAAGATAGCGGGGTACCCAGAGAGCAGTTCTTC. As protein: CSVEDSGVPREQFF.

The chain couples TRBV4-1 to TRBJ2-2; D is unresolved. The CDR3 consists of 14 residues. Deletions cut 1 base from V and 2 bases from J, with 5 bases between. Germline V gene sequence: CDR1 MGHRA, CDR2 YSYEKL. CDR3 DNA: TGCGCCAGCAGCCAAGGCACAAACACCGGGGAGCTGTTTTTT. Its protein product is CASSQGTNTGELFF.

The count of this clone is one. The chain carries TRBV9 and TRBJ1-2, with 11 bases identical to TRBD1. The germline CDR1 and CDR2 sequences are SGDLS and YYNGEE. The CDR3 length is 16 residues. J gave up 4 bases and V 3 bases, and 8 bases lay outside the gene matches. The CDR3 spells CASSAVSGTGGYGYTF. The CDR3 DNA is TGTGCCAGCAGCGCCGTTTCCGGGACAGGGGGCTATGGCTACACCTTC.

This clone was seen a few times. J is TRBJ2-4 and V is TRBV7-2; D may be TRBD2 (5 bases). The germline gives CDR1 SGHTA, CDR2 FQGNSA. The CDR3 is 14 residues long. Trimming left V 5 bases short and J 8 bases short, with 16 bases between. The CDR3 region has the DNA TGTGCCAGCAGCCCCGAGCCCGAGAGGGACATTCAGTACTTC. Its translation is CASSPEPERDIQYF. Drawing the rest from reference TRBV7-2 and TRBJ2-4, the complete variable domain is GAGVSQSPSNKVTEKGKDVELRCDPISGHTALYWYRQSLGQGLEFLIYFQGNSAPDKSGLPSDRFSAERTGGSVSTLTIQRTQQEDSAVYLCASSPEPERDIQYFGAGTRLSVL.

A single count supports this clone. V usage is TRBV5-1 and J usage is TRBJ1-1; TRBD1 matches 7 bases. Germline CDR1 SGHRS, CDR2 YFSETQ. The CDR3 is 16 residues long. V was clipped by 1 base and J by 3 bases; unmatched bases: 9. The chain's CDR3 is CASSLSRTGLDTEAFF. The CDR3 DNA reads as TGCGCCAGCAGCTTGTCTCGGACAGGCTTGGACACTGAAGCTTTCTTT.

The chain combines TRBV6-5 with TRBJ1-2, with a tentative D call TRBD1 (6 bases). V gave up 7 bases and J gave up 3 bases, with 15 bases separating them. The CDR3 sequence is 14 residues long. Germline V lookup: CDR1 MNHEY, CDR2 SVGAGI. CDR3: CASTPGVWDYGYTF. The CDR3 bases are TGTGCCAGCACCCCAGGGGTCTGGGACTATGGCTACACCTTC.

J is TRBJ2-7 and V is TRBV6-5, with TRBD1 matching 10 bases. The CDR3 sequence is 15 residues long. The germline V gene encodes CDR1 MNHEY and CDR2 SVGAGI. V trimming: 6 bases; J trimming: 4 bases; junction bases outside the gene matches: 9. CDR3 sequence reads: CASSRTGTGEYEQYF. CDR3 DNA: TGTGCCAGCAGCAGAACCGGGACAGGGGAATACGAGCAGTACTTC.

This clone was counted once. The V call is TRBV7-9, the J call TRBJ1-1; D ambiguous. The CDR3 contains 14 residues. The V gene lost 5 bases and the J gene lost 6 bases, with 16 bases spanning the gap. From germline, CDR1 is SEHNR and CDR2 FQNEAQ (reference sequence). This CDR3 is CASSLEQRGSEAFF. DNA of the CDR3: TGTGCCAGCAGCCTAGAGCAGCGGGGATCTGAAGCTTTCTTT.

The chain has TRBV7-9 and TRBJ1-4, with 8 bases identical to TRBD1. V was pared by 1 base and J by 6 bases, with 7 bases of the junction left unmatched. The germline CDR1 and CDR2 sequences are SEHNR and FQNEAQ (reference sequence). There are 16 residues in the CDR3. As DNA, the CDR3 is TGTGCCAGCAGCTTAGATCTCAGGGGGCATGATGAAAAACTGTTTTTT. It translates to CASSLDLRGHDEKLFF.

The chain joins TRBV7-6 to TRBJ2-1; D is ambiguous. The CDR3 is 12 residues long. CDR1 and CDR2 (germline): SGHVS, FNYEAQ. The ends were cut back, 0 bases at V and 8 bases at J, with 5 bases in the middle. The CDR3 loop is CASSLARDEQFF. The CDR3 DNA sequence: TGTGCCAGCAGCTTAGCCCGGGATGAGCAGTTCTTC.

Concerning this clone itself: The same CDR3 can be traced to other DNA sequences in this sample. The chain uses TRBV6-1 and TRBJ2-3, with 9 bases aligning to TRBD2. The germline CDR1 and CDR2 sequences are MNHNS and SASEGT. J was trimmed by 1 base and V by 0 bases; bases with no gene match: 2. The CDR3 covers 16 residues. The CDR3 sequence is CASSEALAGGTDTQYF. CDR3 nucleotide sequence: TGTGCCAGCAGTGAAGCTTTAGCGGGGGGCACAGATACGCAGTATTTT.

The CDR3 spells CASGYATGPSYNSPLHF. Written as DNA, the CDR3 is TGTGCCAGCGGATACGCGACAGGACCCTCCTATAATTCACCCCTCCACTTT. The chain couples TRBV9 to TRBJ1-6, with a weak D call TRBD1 (6 bases). The CDR3 is 17 residues long. Germline CDR1 is SGDLS and CDR2 is YYNGEE. V was trimmed by 7 bases and J by 0 bases, leaving 17 bases between them.

This clone has a handful of counts. One end of the junction fails to match germline, which may point to a read error. As DNA, the CDR3 is TGTGCCAGCAGCTTGTGGACAGGGGGCTACAATGAGCAGTTCTTC. It encodes CASSLWTGGYNEQFF. The chain links TRBV5-1 to TRBJ2-1; TRBD1 agrees at 10 bases. The germline gives CDR1 SGHRS, CDR2 YFSETQ. There are 15 residues in the CDR3.

The V gene is TRBV5-1, the J gene TRBJ2-2, with D uncertain. CDR3 size: 15 residues. Germline values: CDR1 SGHRS, CDR2 YFSETQ. The V end was cut by 2 bases, the J end by 4 bases, with 12 bases between. CDR3 sequence (DNA): TGCGCCAGCAGCTTTAGAAGTCCCGGCACCGGGGAGCTGTTTTTT. Translated, it gives CASSFRSPGTGELFF. Filled out from reference TRBV5-1 and TRBJ2-2, the complete variable domain reads KAGVTQTPRYLIKTRGQQVTLSCSPISGHRSVSWYQQTPGQGLQFLFEYFSETQRNKGNFPGRFSGRQFSNSRSEMNVSTLELGDSALYLCASSFRSPGTGELFFGEGSRLTVL.

The chain links TRBV7-2 to TRBJ1-2; TRBD1 matches at 8 bases. CDR3 length: 15 residues. Trimming removed 4 bases from V and 5 bases from J; junction bases left unmatched: 9. The germline CDR1 and CDR2 sequences are SGHTA and FQGNSA. The chain's CDR3 is CASSSRQGIGYGYTF. The CDR3 DNA reads as TGTGCCAGCAGCTCCCGACAGGGGATCGGGTATGGCTACACCTTC. Complete variable domain (other parts from reference TRBV7-2 and TRBJ1-2): GAGVSQSPSNKVTEKGKDVELRCDPISGHTALYWYRQSLGQGLEFLIYFQGNSAPDKSGLPSDRFSAERTGGSVSTLTIQRTQQEDSAVYLCASSSRQGIGYGYTFGSGTRLTVV.

The rearrangement links TRBV7-8 to TRBJ2-6; tentative D call: TRBD1 (5 bases). CDR1 and CDR2 from the germline V gene are SGHVS and FQNEAQ. This CDR3 contains 21 residues. Trimming left V 4 bases short and J 5 bases short, with 30 bases between. The CDR3 here is CASSSIRVQALGPTWANVLTF. The CDR3 region has the DNA TGTGCCAGCAGCTCCATCAGGGTCCAAGCTCTGGGGCCAACGTGGGCCAACGTCCTGACTTTC.

The V and J genes are TRBV19 and TRBJ1-4; 7 bases are shared with TRBD1. The junction had 8 bases not matched to a gene; V was cut back by 3 bases and J by 10 bases. Germline V gives CDR1 LNHDA, CDR2 SQIVND (reference sequence). The CDR3 sequence is 14 residues long. CDR3 region: CASSIKGAKGKLFF. DNA of the CDR3: TGTGCCAGTAGTATTAAGGGGGCCAAGGGAAAACTGTTTTTT.

This chain joins TRBV7-9 and TRBJ2-3; 10 nucleotides line up with TRBD1. Germline lookup yields CDR1 SEHNR and CDR2 FQNEAQ (reference sequence). V gave up 10 bases and J gave up 2 bases; unmatched junction bases: 18. The CDR3 has 18 residues. The CDR3 DNA follows: TGTGCCACCTCAGGGGACAGGGGCGCCGCTCCAATCACAGATACGCAGTATTTT. It codes for CATSGDRGAAPITDTQYF.

The chain joins TRBV25-1 to TRBJ1-2, with 7 bases matching TRBD1. The CDR3 length is 16 residues. V lost 3 bases, J lost 5 bases, and 12 bases stayed unmatched. Germline CDR1 and CDR2: MGHDK and SYGVNS. This chain's CDR3 is CASSDPRQGGRYGYTF. The CDR3 region has the DNA TGTGCCAGCAGTGACCCGCGACAGGGCGGTCGGTATGGCTACACCTTC.